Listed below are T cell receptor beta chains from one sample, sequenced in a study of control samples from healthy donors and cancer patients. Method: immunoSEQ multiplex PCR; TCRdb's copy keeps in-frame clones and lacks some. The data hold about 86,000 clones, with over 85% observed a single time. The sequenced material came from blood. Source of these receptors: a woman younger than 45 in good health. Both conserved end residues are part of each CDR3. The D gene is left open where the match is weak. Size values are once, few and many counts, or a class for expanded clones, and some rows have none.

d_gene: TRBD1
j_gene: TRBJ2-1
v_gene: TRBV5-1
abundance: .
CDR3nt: TGCGCCAGCAGCCAGGAGGGACAGGTCTCCTACAATGAGCAGTTCTTC
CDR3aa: CASSQEGQVSYNEQFF

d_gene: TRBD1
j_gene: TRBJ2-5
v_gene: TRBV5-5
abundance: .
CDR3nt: TGTGCCAGCAGCTTGGTGACAGGGGGAAAAGAGACCCAGTACTTC
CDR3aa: CASSLVTGGKETQYF

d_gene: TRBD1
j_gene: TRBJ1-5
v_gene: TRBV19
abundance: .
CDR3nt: TGTGCCAGTAGATTGACAGGGGCAAGCAATCAGCCCCAGCATTTT
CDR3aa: CASRLTGASNQPQHF

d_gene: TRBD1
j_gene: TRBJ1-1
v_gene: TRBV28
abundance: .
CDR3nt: TGTGCCAGCAGTTTATGGAGAGGGGGCGGGTCCCCTTATACTGAAGCTTTCTTT
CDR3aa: CASSLWRGGGSPYTEAFF

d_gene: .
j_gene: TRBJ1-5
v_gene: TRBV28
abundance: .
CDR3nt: TGTGCCAGCACCTCGGAAGGGGTTGGTGGCAATCAGCCCCAGCATTTT
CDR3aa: CASTSEGVGGNQPQHF

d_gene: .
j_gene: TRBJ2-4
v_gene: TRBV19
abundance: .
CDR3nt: TGTGCCAGTAGTATAGACAGGGGCCACATTCAGTACTTC
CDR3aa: CASSIDRGHIQYF

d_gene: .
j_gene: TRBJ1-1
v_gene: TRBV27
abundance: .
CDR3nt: TGTGCCAGCAGTTCAGCTTTCTTT
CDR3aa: CASSSAFF

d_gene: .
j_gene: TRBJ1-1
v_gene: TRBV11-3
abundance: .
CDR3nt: TGTGCCAGCAGCCCCTGGAACACTGAAGCTTTCTTT
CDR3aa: CASSPWNTEAFF

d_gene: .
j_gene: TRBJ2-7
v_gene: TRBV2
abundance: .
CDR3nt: TGTGCCAGCAGCATAACAGGGAGCTCCTACGAGCAGTACTTC
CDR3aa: CASSITGSSYEQYF

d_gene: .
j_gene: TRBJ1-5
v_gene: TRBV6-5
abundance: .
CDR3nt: TGTGCCAGCAGTTCGGGAGTCGAGGGTCAGCCCCAGCATTTT
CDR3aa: CASSSGVEGQPQHF

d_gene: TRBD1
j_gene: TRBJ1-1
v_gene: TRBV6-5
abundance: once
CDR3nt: TGTGCCAGCAGCCCCGACAGGGTTGGCACTGAAGCTTTCTTT
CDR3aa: CASSPDRVGTEAFF

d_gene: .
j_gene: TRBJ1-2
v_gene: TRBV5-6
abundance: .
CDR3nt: TGTGCCAGCAGGCCCCCTGGGGAGGCCTTTGGCTACACCTTC
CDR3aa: CASRPPGEAFGYTF

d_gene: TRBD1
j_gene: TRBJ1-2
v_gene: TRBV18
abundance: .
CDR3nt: TGTGCCAGCTCACCACCGAGTGGGACAGGGATTTTAGTTGGCTACACCTTC
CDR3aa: CASSPPSGTGILVGYTF

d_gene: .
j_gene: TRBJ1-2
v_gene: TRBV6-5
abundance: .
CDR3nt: TGTGCCAGCAGTTACTCGGCCAGCCTAGTCTATGGCTACACCTTC
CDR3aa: CASSYSASLVYGYTF

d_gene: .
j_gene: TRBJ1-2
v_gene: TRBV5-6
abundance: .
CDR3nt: TGTGCCAGCAGCTCCGTGGTAGGGCTAAGCTATGGCTACACCTTC
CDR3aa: CASSSVVGLSYGYTF

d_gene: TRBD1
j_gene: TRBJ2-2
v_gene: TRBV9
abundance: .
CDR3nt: TGTGCCAGCAGCACGGACAGGGACCGGGAGCTGTTTTTT
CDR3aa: CASSTDRDRELFF

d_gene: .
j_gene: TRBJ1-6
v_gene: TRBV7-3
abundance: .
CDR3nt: TGTGCCAGCAGCTTATTCGGCAGTAATTCACCCCTCCACTTT
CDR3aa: CASSLFGSNSPLHF

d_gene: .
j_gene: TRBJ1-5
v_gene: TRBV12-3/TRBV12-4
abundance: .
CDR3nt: TGTGCCAGCAGACAGACAGGCAATCAGCCCCAGCATTTT
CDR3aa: CASRQTGNQPQHF

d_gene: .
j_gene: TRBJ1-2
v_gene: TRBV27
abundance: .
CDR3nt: TGTGCCAGCACTCATCCTGTACAAAGGGGACGGGAAAACTATGGCTACACCTTC
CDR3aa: CASTHPVQRGRENYGYTF

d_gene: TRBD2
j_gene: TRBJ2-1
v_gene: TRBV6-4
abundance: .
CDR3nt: TGTGCCAGCAGTGACTCGACTAGCGGGGACTACAATGAGCAGTTCTTC
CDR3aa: CASSDSTSGDYNEQFF

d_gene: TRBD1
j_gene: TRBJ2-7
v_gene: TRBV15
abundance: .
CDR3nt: TGTGCCACCAGCGACAGGGTCTACTACGAGCAGTACTTC
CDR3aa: CATSDRVYYEQYF

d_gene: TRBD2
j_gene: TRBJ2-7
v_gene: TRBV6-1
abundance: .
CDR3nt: TGTGCCAGCAGTGAAGGTCTAGCGGATTACTACGAGCAGTACTTC
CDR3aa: CASSEGLADYYEQYF

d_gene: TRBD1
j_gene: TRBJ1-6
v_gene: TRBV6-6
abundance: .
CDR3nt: TGTGCCAGCAGGGGGACAGCGGGGGCTTCACCCCTCCACTTT
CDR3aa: CASRGTAGASPLHF

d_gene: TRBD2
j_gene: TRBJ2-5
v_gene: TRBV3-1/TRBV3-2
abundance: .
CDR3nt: TGTGCCAGCAGCAATAGCGGGTGGGCGGCCGAGACCCAGTACTTC
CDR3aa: CASSNSGWAAETQYF

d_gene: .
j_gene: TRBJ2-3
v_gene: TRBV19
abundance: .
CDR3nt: TGTGCCAGTAGTATAGGTTTGGCAGATACGCAGTATTTT
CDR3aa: CASSIGLADTQYF

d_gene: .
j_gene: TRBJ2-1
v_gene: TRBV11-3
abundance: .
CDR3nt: TGTGCCAGCAGCCCTAATACAGGGCTCTACAATGAGCAGTTCTTC
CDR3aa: CASSPNTGLYNEQFF

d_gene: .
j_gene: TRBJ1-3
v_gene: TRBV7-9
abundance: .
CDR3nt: TGTGCCAGCAGCAAGGACGGATTACCTGGAAACACCATATATTTT
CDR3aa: CASSKDGLPGNTIYF

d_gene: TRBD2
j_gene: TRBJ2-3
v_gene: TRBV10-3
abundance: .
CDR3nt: TGTGCCATCAGTGGCCTGCTGGGGACTAGCGGGAGCACAGATACGCAGTATTTT
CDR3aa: CAISGLLGTSGSTDTQYF

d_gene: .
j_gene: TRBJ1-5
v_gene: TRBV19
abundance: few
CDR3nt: TGTGCCAGTAGTATAAAGGACAGAGAATATAGCAATCAGCCCCAGCATTTT
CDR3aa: CASSIKDREYSNQPQHF

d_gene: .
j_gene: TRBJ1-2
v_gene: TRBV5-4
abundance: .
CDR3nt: TGTGCCAGCGGTAGCAGGGGCCCCTCGAACTATGGCTACACCTTC
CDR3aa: CASGSRGPSNYGYTF

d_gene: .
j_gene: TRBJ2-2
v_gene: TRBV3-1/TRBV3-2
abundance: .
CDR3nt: TGTGCCAGCAGCCAAGGAAGAACCGGGGAGCTGTTTTTT
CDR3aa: CASSQGRTGELFF

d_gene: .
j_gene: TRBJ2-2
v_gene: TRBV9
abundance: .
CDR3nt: TGTGCCAGCAACAACCCCGGGCAGGATTTGAACACCGGGGAGCTGTTTTTT
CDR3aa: CASNNPGQDLNTGELFF

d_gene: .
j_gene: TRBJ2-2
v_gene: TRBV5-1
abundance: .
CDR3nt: TGCGCCAGCAGCTTCGTAGAGACCGGGGAGCTGTTTTTT
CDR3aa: CASSFVETGELFF

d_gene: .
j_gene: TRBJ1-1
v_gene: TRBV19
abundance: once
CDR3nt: TGTGCCAGTAGTCCGCCCCGGGCCTTCCCATGGGACACTGAAGCTTTCTTT
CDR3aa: CASSPPRAFPWDTEAFF

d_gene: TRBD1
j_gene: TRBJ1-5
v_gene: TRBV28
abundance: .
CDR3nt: TGTGCCAGCGAGGGGGCGGGCAATCAGCCCCAGCATTTT
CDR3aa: CASEGAGNQPQHF

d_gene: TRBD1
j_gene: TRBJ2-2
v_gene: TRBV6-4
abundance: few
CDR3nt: TGTGCCAGCAGTGGACAGGGGGACACCGGGGAGCTGTTTTTT
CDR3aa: CASSGQGDTGELFF

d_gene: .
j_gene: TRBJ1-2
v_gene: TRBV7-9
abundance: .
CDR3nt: TGTGCCAGCAGCCGTGAGGGGAATGAAGGCTACACCTTC
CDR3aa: CASSREGNEGYTF

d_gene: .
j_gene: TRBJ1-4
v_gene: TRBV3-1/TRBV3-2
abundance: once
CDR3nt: TGTGCCAGCAGCCCCGCAGGGACGGCTAATGAAAAACTGTTTTTT
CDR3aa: CASSPAGTANEKLFF

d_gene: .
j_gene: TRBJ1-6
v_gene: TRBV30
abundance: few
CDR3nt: TGTGCCTGGAAAGCTAGCTCCTATAATTCACCCCTCCACTTT
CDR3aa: CAWKASSYNSPLHF

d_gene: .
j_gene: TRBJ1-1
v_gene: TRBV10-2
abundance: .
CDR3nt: TGCGCCAGCGCAGGGTCAGAAACTGAAGCTTTCTTT
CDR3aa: CASAGSETEAFF

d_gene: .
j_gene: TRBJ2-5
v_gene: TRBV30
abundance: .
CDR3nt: TGTGCCTGGAAGGGGGGATACCAAGAGACCCAGTACTTC
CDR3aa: CAWKGGYQETQYF

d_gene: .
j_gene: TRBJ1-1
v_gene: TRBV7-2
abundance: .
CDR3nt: TGTGCCAGCAGCTTCTCGGGATTGAACACTGAAGCTTTCTTT
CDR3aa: CASSFSGLNTEAFF

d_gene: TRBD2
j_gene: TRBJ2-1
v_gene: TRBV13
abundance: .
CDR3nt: TGTGCCAGCAGCAGGTGGGACGGGACTAGTTTTAATGAGCAGTTCTTC
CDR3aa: CASSRWDGTSFNEQFF

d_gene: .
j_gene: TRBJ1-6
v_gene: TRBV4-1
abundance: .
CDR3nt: TGCGCCAGCAGCCCGGTAGGGGGGGTTCAATCACCCCTCCACTTT
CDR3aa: CASSPVGGVQSPLHF

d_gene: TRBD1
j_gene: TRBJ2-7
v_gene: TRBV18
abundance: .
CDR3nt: TGTGCCAGCTCTCCAAACCGGGACAGGGTTGACGAGCAGTACTTC
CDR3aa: CASSPNRDRVDEQYF

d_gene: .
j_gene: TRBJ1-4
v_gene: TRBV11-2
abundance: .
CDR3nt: TGTGCCAGCAGCCCCTACACAGGGAATGAAAAACTGTTTTTT
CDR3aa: CASSPYTGNEKLFF

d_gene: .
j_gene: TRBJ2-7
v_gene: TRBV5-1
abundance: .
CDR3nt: TGCGCCAGCAGCTTGGCCTCGTCGGGAGTCGCCTACGAGCAGTACTTC
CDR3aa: CASSLASSGVAYEQYF

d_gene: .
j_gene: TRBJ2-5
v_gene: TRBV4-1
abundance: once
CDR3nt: TGCGCCAGCAGCCAAGATCCCTACACTATGTACCAAGAGACCCAGTACTTC
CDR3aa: CASSQDPYTMYQETQYF